This T cell receptor (beta chain) was profiled in a study of blood T cell repertoires in COVID-19. Across the whole study: Sites in the United States, Italy and Spain provided acute and convalescent COVID-19 samples. PBMCs, B-cell-depleted T cells, or T cells provided the cDNA or gDNA that made up the material.

Under the authors' procedure: Amplification from reference gene primers served as the basis for estimated nucleated cell counts. The protocol was immunoSEQ multiplex PCR, while the TCRdb copy is restricted to in-frame clones and leaves out a portion. V and J calls and clone size are given by that table; D and trimming were obtained from the DNA. The data contain 100,000 to 150,000 clones, approximately 82% of them singletons. Between the trimmed V and J ends, which lost 6 bases and 8 bases, there was a span of 16 bases. This CDR3 contains 13 residues. The material sequenced was peripheral blood. This chain joins TRBV12-3 or TRBV12-4 and TRBJ1-2, with D unresolved. This clonotype originated in a man aged 40-49 years with active or convalescent COVID-19. CDR3 sequence: CASRLTARGGYTF. The CDR3 nucleotides are TGTGCCAGCAGATTGACTGCCCGGGGAGGCTACACCTTC.